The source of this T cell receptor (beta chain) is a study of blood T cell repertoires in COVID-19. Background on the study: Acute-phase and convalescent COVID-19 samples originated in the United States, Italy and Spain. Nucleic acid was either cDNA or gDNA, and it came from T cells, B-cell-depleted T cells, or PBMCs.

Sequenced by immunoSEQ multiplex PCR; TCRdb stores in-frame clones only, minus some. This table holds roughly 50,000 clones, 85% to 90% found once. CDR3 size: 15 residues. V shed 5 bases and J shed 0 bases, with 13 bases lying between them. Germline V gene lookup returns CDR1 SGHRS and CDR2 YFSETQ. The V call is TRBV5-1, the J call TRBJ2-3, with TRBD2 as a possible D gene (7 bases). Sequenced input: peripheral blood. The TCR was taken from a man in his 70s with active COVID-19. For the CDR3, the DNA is TGCGCCAGCAGGTGGGGGGGGCCGAGCACAGATACGCAGTATTTT. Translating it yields CASRWGGPSTDTQYF. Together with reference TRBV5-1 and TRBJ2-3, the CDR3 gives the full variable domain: KAGVTQTPRYLIKTRGQQVTLSCSPISGHRSVSWYQQTPGQGLQFLFEYFSETQRNKGNFPGRFSGRQFSNSRSEMNVSTLELGDSALYLCASRWGGPSTDTQYFGPGTRLTVL.